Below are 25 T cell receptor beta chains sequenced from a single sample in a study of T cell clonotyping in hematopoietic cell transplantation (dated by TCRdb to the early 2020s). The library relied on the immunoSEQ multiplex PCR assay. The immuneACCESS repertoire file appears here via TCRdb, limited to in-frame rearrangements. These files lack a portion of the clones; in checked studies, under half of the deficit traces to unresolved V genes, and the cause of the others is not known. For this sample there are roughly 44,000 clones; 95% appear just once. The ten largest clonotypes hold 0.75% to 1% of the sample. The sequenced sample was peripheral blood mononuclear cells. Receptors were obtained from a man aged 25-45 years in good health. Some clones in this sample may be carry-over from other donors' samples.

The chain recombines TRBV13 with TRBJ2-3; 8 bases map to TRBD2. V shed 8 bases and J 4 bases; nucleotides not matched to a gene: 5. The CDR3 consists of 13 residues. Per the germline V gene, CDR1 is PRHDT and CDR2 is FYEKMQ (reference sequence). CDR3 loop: CASGREVADTQYF. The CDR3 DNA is TGTGCCAGCGGGCGGGAGGTGGCAGATACGCAGTATTTT.

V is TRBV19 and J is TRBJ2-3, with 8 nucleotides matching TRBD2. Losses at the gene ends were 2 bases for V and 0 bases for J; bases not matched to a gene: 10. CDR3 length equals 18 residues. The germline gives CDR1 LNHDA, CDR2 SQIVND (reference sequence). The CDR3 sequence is CASSITSGGGGSTDTQYF. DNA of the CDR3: TGTGCCAGTAGTATAACCAGCGGGGGTGGGGGGAGCACAGATACGCAGTATTTT.

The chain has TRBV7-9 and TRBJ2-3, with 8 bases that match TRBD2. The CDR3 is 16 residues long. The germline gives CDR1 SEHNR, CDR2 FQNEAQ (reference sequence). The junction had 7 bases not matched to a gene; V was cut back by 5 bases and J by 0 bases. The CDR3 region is CASSGAGGLSTDTQYF. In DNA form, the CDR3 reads TGTGCCAGCAGCGGCGCGGGGGGCCTAAGCACAGATACGCAGTATTTT.

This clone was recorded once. The CDR3 sequence: CASSLAGQKGYGYTF. As DNA, the CDR3 is TGTGCCAGCAGCTTAGCGGGACAGAAGGGCTATGGCTACACCTTC. The chain recombines TRBV7-2 with TRBJ1-2; 7 bases match TRBD1. This CDR3 is 15 amino acids long. Germline CDR1 SGHTA, CDR2 FQGNSA. The V gene end was trimmed by 0 bases and the J gene end by 4 bases; junction bases not matched to a gene: 5.

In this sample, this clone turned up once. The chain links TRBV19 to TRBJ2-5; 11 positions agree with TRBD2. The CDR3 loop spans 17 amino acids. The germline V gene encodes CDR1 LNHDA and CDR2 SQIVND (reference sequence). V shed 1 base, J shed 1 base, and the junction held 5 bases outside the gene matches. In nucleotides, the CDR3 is TGTGCCAGTAGTATAGGAGGAACTAGCGGGGGCCAAGAGACCCAGTACTTC. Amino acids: CASSIGGTSGGQETQYF.

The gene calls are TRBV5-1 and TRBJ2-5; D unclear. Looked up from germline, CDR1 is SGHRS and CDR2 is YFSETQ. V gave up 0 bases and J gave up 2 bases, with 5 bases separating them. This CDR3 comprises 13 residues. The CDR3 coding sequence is TGCGCCAGCAGCTTGGATACACAAGAGACCCAGTACTTC. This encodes CASSLDTQETQYF. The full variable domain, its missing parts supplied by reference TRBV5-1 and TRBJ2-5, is KAGVTQTPRYLIKTRGQQVTLSCSPISGHRSVSWYQQTPGQGLQFLFEYFSETQRNKGNFPGRFSGRQFSNSRSEMNVSTLELGDSALYLCASSLDTQETQYFGPGTRLLVL.

This CDR3 reads CASSRPGQGFRSYEQYF. The CDR3 DNA sequence: TGCGCCAGCAGCAGGCCGGGACAGGGATTTAGATCCTACGAGCAGTACTTC. This chain joins TRBV5-1 and TRBJ2-7; TRBD1 aligns across 9 bases. This CDR3 is built from 17 residues. J lost 1 base, V lost 4 bases, and 12 bases had no gene match. Germline CDR1 and CDR2: SGHRS and YFSETQ.

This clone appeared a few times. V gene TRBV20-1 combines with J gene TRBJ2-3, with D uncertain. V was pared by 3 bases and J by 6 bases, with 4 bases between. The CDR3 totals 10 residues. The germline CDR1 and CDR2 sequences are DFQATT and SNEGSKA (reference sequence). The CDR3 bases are TGCAGTGCTAGTCAGGATACGCAGTATTTT. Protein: CSASQDTQYF.

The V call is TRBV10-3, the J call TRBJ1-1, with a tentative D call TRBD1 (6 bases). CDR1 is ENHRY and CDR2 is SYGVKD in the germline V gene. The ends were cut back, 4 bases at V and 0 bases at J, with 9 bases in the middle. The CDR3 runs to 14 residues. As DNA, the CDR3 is TGTGCCATCAGTGCGCAGGGGCTGAACACTGAAGCTTTCTTT. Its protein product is CAISAQGLNTEAFF.

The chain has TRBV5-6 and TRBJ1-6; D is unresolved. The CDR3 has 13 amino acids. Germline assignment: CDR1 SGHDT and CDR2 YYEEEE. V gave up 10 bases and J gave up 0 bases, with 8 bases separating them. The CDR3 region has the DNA TGTGCCTCCGGGGACTCCTATAATTCACCCCTCCACTTT. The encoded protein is CASGDSYNSPLHF.

CDR3 residues: CSVEVRSRQETQYF. The CDR3 DNA follows: TGCAGCGTTGAAGTCCGCAGTCGCCAAGAGACCCAGTACTTC. The chain links TRBV29-1 to TRBJ2-5; D call uncertain. V shed 1 base and J shed 1 base, with 10 bases lying between them. Per the germline V gene, CDR1 is SQVTM and CDR2 is ANQGSEA. The CDR3 consists of 14 residues.

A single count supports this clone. The DNA of the CDR3 is TGTGCCAGCAGCCACATACTAGCGGGAGGAGGGGAGACCCAGTACTTC. Protein: CASSHILAGGGETQYF. The rearrangement links TRBV14 to TRBJ2-5, with 12 positions matching TRBD2. Germline values: CDR1 SGHDN, CDR2 FVKESK. J gave up 5 bases and V 3 bases, and 7 bases lay outside the gene matches. CDR3 length: 16 amino acids.

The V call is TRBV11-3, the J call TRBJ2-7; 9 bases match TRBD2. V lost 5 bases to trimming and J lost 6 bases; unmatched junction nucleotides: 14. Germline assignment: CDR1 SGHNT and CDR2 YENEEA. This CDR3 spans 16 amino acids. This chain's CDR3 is CASSPVYGREGREQYF. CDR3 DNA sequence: TGTGCCAGCAGCCCCGTATATGGGCGGGAGGGCCGCGAGCAGTACTTC.

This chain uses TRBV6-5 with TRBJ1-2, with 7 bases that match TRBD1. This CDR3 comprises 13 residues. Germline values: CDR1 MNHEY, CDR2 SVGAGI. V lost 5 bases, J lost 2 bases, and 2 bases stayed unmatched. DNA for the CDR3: TGTGCCAGCAGTGTACAGGGGAACTATGGCTACACCTTC. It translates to CASSVQGNYGYTF.

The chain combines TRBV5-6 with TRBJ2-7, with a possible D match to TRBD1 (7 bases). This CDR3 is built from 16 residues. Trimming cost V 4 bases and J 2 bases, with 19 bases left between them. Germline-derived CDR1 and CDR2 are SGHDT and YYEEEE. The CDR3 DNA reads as TGTGCCAGCAGCCCGGCAGGGGGACTGGGAACCTACGAGCAGTACTTC. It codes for CASSPAGGLGTYEQYF.

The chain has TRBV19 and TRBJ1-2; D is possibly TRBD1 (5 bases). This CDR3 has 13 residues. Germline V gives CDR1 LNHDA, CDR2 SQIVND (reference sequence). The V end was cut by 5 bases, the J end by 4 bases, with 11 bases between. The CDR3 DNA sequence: TGTGCCAGTAGTTTCAGGGTTACCTATGGCTACACCTTC. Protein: CASSFRVTYGYTF.

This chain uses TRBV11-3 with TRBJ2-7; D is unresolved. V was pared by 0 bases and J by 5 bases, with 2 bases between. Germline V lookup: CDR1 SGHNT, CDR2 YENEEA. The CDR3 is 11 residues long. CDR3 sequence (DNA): TGTGCCAGCAGCTTAGAGGACGAGCAGTACTTC. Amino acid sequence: CASSLEDEQYF.

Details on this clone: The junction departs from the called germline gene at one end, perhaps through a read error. The CDR3 bases are TGCGCCAGCAACAGACTTCCAGGCGGAGTGGGAGACACCTGGGAGCTGTTTTTT. This translates into CASNRLPGGVGDTWELFF. V and J are TRBV5-1 and TRBJ2-2; D is possibly TRBD2 (5 bases). The length of the CDR3 is 18 residues. Germline assignment: CDR1 SGHRS and CDR2 YFSETQ.

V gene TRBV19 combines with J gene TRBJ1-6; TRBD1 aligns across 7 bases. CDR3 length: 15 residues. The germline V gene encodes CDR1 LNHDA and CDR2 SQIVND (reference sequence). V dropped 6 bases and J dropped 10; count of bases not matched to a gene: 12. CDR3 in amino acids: CASSTAGGAGSPLHF. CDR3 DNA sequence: TGTGCCAGTAGCACAGCAGGGGGTGCGGGATCACCCCTCCACTTT.

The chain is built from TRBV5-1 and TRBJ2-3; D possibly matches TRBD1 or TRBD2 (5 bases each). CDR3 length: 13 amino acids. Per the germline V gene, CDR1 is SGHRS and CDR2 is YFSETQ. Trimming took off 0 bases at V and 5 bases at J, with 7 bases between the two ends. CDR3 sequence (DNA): TGCGCCAGCAGCTTGGGGGACGGAGATACGCAGTATTTT. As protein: CASSLGDGDTQYF.

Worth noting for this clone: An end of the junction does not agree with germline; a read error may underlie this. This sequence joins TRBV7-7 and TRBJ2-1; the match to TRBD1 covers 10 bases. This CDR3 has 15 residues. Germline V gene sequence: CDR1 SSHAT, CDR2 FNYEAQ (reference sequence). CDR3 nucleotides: TGTGCTAGCAGCTTCGGGACAGGGGTCTTCAATGAGCAGTTCTTC. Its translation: CASSFGTGVFNEQFF.

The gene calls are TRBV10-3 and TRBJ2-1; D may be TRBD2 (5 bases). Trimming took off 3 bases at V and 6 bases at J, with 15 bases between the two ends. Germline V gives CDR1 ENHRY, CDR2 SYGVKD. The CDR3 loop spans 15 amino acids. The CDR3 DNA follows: TGTGCCATCAGTGAAGGTGGGGAGAGGTCCAATGAGCAGTTCTTC. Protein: CAISEGGERSNEQFF.

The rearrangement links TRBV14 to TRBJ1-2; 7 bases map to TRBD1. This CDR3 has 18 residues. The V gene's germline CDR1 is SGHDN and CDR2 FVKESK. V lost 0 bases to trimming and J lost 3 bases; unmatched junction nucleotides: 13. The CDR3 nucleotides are TGTGCCAGCAGCCAAGAAAAAGAGTCAAGGGGGCGGTACTATGGCTACACCTTC. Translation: CASSQEKESRGRYYGYTF.

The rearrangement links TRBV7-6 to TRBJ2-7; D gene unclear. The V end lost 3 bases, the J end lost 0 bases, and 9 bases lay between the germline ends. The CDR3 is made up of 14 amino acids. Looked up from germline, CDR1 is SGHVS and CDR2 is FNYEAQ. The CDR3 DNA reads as TGTGCCAGCAGCTTTTTGGAATTCTCCTACGAGCAGTACTTC. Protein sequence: CASSFLEFSYEQYF.

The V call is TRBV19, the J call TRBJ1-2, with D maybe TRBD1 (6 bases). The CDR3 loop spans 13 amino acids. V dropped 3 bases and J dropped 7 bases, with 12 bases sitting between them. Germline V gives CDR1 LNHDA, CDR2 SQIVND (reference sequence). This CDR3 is CASSMNRGLGYTF. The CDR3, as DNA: TGTGCCAGTAGTATGAATCGGGGGCTTGGCTACACCTTC. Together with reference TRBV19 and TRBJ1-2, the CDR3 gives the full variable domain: DGGITQSPKYLFRKEGQNVTLSCEQNLNHDAMYWYRQDPGQGLRLIYYSQIVNDFQKGDIAEGYSVSREKKESFPLTVTSAQKNPTAFYLCASSMNRGLGYTFGSGTRLTVV.